The 25 T cell receptor beta chains given below trace back to one sample, sequenced in a study of blood T cell repertoires in COVID-19. Using immunoSEQ multiplex PCR, the repertoire was profiled, and TCRdb retains in-frame clones only, with some absent. The sample gives approximately 68,000 clones, about nine tenths of which show up once; around 13% is in the top ten. Sequences were obtained from peripheral blood. These TCRs come from a woman aged 60-75 years with acute or convalescent COVID-19.

This clone was detected a few times. The chain joins TRBV25-1 to TRBJ2-3, with 8 nucleotides matching TRBD1. CDR3 length equals 18 residues. Trimming removed 3 bases from V and 0 bases from J; junction bases left unmatched: 11. The germline V gene encodes CDR1 MGHDK and CDR2 SYGVNS. The CDR3 sequence is CASSDQGQEQSSTDTQYF. DNA of the CDR3: TGTGCCAGCAGTGACCAGGGACAGGAGCAGTCTAGCACAGATACGCAGTATTTT.

The chain employs TRBV27 and TRBJ2-3; TRBD1 matches 8 bases. CDR1 is MNHEY, CDR2 SMNVEV, per germline (reference sequence). V shed 8 bases and J 2 bases; nucleotides not matched to a gene: 3. The CDR3 length is 13 residues. CDR3 in DNA: TGTGCCAGCCCAGGGGGCTACACAGATACGCAGTATTTT. It translates to CASPGGYTDTQYF.

This chain joins TRBV16 and TRBJ2-7; D possibly corresponds to TRBD1 (6 bases). There are 15 residues in the CDR3. Per germline, CDR1 KGHSY and CDR2 FQNENV. The germline V and J ends were trimmed by 8 bases and 3 bases, with 20 bases remaining between them. The CDR3 DNA follows: TGTGCCAGCCACACAAGAGCGGACAGCATCTACGAGCAGTACTTC. This codes for CASHTRADSIYEQYF.

The chain recombines TRBV5-1 with TRBJ2-7, with D perhaps TRBD1 (5 bases). The germline V gene has CDR1 SGHRS and CDR2 YFSETQ. Trimming removed 0 bases at V and 6 bases at J, with 16 bases between. This CDR3 has 15 residues. CDR3: CASSLELAGRGEQYF. The CDR3 bases are TGCGCCAGCAGCTTGGAACTGGCAGGGCGAGGCGAGCAGTACTTC.

This chain joins TRBV12-3 or TRBV12-4 and TRBJ1-2; no clear D gene. There are 12 residues in the CDR3. Trimming removed 6 bases at V and 0 bases at J, with 5 bases between. The CDR3 region has the DNA TGTGCCAGCAGCGAGGCTAACTATGGCTACACCTTC. Protein: CASSEANYGYTF.

This sequence joins TRBV5-1 and TRBJ2-3; D is possibly TRBD2 (6 bases). The length of the CDR3 is 15 residues. Germline CDR1 and CDR2: SGHRS and YFSETQ. The V end lost 0 bases, the J end lost 1 base, and 9 bases lay between the germline ends. This chain's CDR3 is CASSLEGGGTDTQYF. CDR3 nucleotides: TGCGCCAGCAGCTTGGAAGGCGGGGGCACAGATACGCAGTATTTT.

The chain recombines TRBV6-6 with TRBJ1-4, with D hard to call. Germline CDR1 MNHNY, CDR2 SVGAGI (reference sequence). CDR3 size: 14 residues. V lost 0 bases and J 5 bases, leaving 7 bases between the germline ends. CDR3 residues: CASSYSVQNEKLFF. The CDR3 region has the DNA TGTGCCAGCAGTTACTCGGTACAGAATGAAAAACTGTTTTTT.

The genes are TRBV6-5 and TRBJ1-1, with D perhaps matching TRBD1 (6 bases). The CDR3 sequence is 13 residues long. Trimming removed 7 bases at V and 5 bases at J, with 14 bases between. Germline V gives CDR1 MNHEY, CDR2 SVGAGI. Here the CDR3 reads CASNLEGVTEAFF. The CDR3 DNA is TGTGCCAGCAACTTAGAGGGGGTTACTGAAGCTTTCTTT.

The rearrangement joins TRBV11-3 to TRBJ2-2, with 8 bases identical to TRBD1. Germline V gene data show CDR1 as SGHNT and CDR2 as YENEEA. Trimming at V came to 5 bases and at J to 5 bases, leaving 7 bases not matched to a gene. This CDR3 is 15 amino acids long. The CDR3 spells CASSQETGGTGELFF. The CDR3 nucleotides read TGTGCCAGCAGCCAAGAAACAGGGGGGACCGGGGAGCTGTTTTTT.

The CDR3 DNA follows: TGTGCCAGCCACAGGGGGCCCTACGAGCAGTACTTC. This encodes CASHRGPYEQYF. The V and J genes are TRBV2 and TRBJ2-7, with 9 bases lining up with TRBD1. This CDR3 contains 12 residues. Germline values: CDR1 SNHLY, CDR2 FYNNEI. With V trimmed by 8 bases and J by 2 bases, 1 base remained unmatched.

CDR3 residues: CAISETSGETDTQYF. CDR3 DNA: TGTGCCATCAGTGAAACTAGCGGGGAGACAGATACGCAGTATTTT. The genes are TRBV10-3 and TRBJ2-3, with TRBD2 identical over 10 bases. The CDR3 covers 15 residues. V shed 3 bases and J 3 bases; nucleotides not matched to a gene: 3. Per the germline V gene, CDR1 is ENHRY and CDR2 is SYGVKD.

The DNA of the CDR3 is TGTGCCAGCAGCTTGGTCAGTCTCCAGAACACTGAAGCTTTCTTT. Translated: CASSLVSLQNTEAFF. The V call is TRBV5-5, the J call TRBJ1-1; D is ambiguous. In germline, CDR1 is SGHKS, CDR2 YYEKEE (reference sequence). The CDR3 sequence is 15 residues long. The germline V and J ends were trimmed by 0 bases and 1 base, with 10 bases remaining between them.

The rearrangement links TRBV9 to TRBJ2-7; weak D call: TRBD1 (5 bases). The CDR3 has 14 amino acids. V dropped 0 bases and J dropped 4 bases, with 11 bases sitting between them. Per germline, CDR1 SGDLS and CDR2 YYNGEE. The CDR3 spells CASSVGTRNYEQYF. Written as DNA, the CDR3 is TGTGCCAGCAGCGTAGGGACAAGAAATTACGAGCAGTACTTC.

The rearrangement uses TRBV3-1 (or the pseudogene TRBV3-2) and TRBJ2-5; 7 positions agree with TRBD2. The CDR3 runs 14 residues. Germline values: CDR1 LGHDT, CDR2 YNNKEL (reference sequence). The J segment lost 5 bases and the V segment lost 7 bases, leaving 10 bases of the junction unmatched. CDR3 loop: CASNHGGGGETQYF. Written as DNA, the CDR3 is TGTGCCAGCAACCACGGCGGGGGTGGGGAGACCCAGTACTTC.

The chain uses TRBV6-1 and TRBJ1-5; 8 bases align to TRBD1. CDR3 length: 14 residues. Germline V gene data show CDR1 as MNHNS and CDR2 as SASEGT. The ends lost 1 base at V and 6 bases at J; junction bases unmatched: 2. CDR3: CASSEETGGQPQHF. CDR3 bases: TGTGCCAGCAGTGAAGAAACAGGGGGTCAGCCCCAGCATTTT.

The chain joins TRBV5-4 to TRBJ2-5; 11 nucleotides align to TRBD2. Unmatched junction bases numbered 9, after V lost 0 bases and J lost 5 bases. In germline, CDR1 is SGHNT, CDR2 YYREEE (reference sequence). The CDR3 runs 17 residues. The CDR3 DNA reads TGTGCCAGCAGCTTGGGTAGCGGGGGGGGGTCGAGGGAGACCCAGTACTTC. Its translation: CASSLGSGGGSRETQYF.

This clone has only a few counts. V usage is TRBV19 and J usage is TRBJ1-6; a weak D match, TRBD1 (5 bases). Germline CDR1 is LNHDA and CDR2 is SQIVND (reference sequence). Trimming pared 0 bases from V and 0 bases from J, leaving 15 bases between. The CDR3 consists of 19 residues. CDR3 region: CASSIEVLDKYSYNSPLHF. The DNA for the CDR3 is TGTGCCAGTAGTATAGAGGTTCTGGACAAGTACTCCTATAATTCACCCCTCCACTTT.

The V gene is TRBV6-2 or TRBV6-3, the J gene TRBJ2-2, with a possible D match to TRBD2 (6 bases). The germline gives CDR1 MNHEY, CDR2 SVGEGT. Trimming stripped 4 bases from V and 1 base from J, with 7 bases between. This CDR3 has 14 amino acids. CDR3 sequence (DNA): TGTGCCAGCAGTTTCGGGGGGAACACCGGGGAGCTGTTTTTT. Protein: CASSFGGNTGELFF.

This sequence joins TRBV4-2 and TRBJ1-1; D remains ambiguous. This CDR3 is 13 amino acids long. Germline V gives CDR1 LGHNA, CDR2 YNFKEQ. V lost 0 bases and J lost 5, with 7 bases in between. In nucleotides, the CDR3 is TGTGCCAGCAGCCAAGAAATGAGGACTGAAGCTTTCTTT. Its translation is CASSQEMRTEAFF.

The V and J genes are TRBV2 and TRBJ1-2, with 7 bases matching TRBD1. In germline, CDR1 is SNHLY, CDR2 FYNNEI. This CDR3 is 14 amino acids long. The V gene end was trimmed by 6 bases and the J gene end by 7 bases; junction bases not matched to a gene: 11. CDR3 sequence: CASRGNRGGGGYTF. CDR3 bases: TGTGCCAGCAGAGGAAACAGGGGTGGTGGTGGCTACACCTTC.

V usage is TRBV11-3 and J usage is TRBJ2-3; a weak D match, TRBD1 (5 bases). The germline V gene encodes CDR1 SGHNT and CDR2 YENEEA. V lost 6 bases and J 0 bases, leaving 19 bases between the germline ends. CDR3 length: 17 residues. The DNA for the CDR3 is TGTGCCAGCAGACCCCCTACTCACAGGTTTAGCACAGATACGCAGTATTTT. The encoded protein is CASRPPTHRFSTDTQYF.

The rearrangement uses TRBV28 and TRBJ2-3; 10 bases are a match to TRBD2. This CDR3 comprises 16 residues. V shed 5 bases and J 6 bases; nucleotides not matched to a gene: 11. CDR1 MDHEN and CDR2 SYDVKM come from the germline V gene. Written as DNA, the CDR3 is TGTGCCAGCAGTACAAGCGAGCGGGGGGGCGTCGATACGCAGTATTTT. It is translated as CASSTSERGGVDTQYF.

The V and J genes are TRBV7-8 and TRBJ1-4; D is ambiguous. V was cut by 5 bases and J by 8 bases, with 6 bases left in between. The V gene's germline CDR1 is SGHVS and CDR2 FQNEAQ. The CDR3 is 11 residues long. The CDR3 DNA is TGTGCCAGCAGCGGCCGAGAAAAACTGTTTTTT. Its protein is CASSGREKLFF. Complete variable domain (other parts from reference TRBV7-8 and TRBJ1-4): GAGVSQSPRYKVAKRGQDVALRCDPISGHVSLFWYQQALGQGPEFLTYFQNEAQLDKSGLPSDRFFAERPEGSVSTLKIQRTQQEDSAVYLCASSGREKLFFGSGTQLSVL.

The CDR3 protein is CASSYTGVPNYGYTF. As DNA, the CDR3 is TGTGCCAGCAGTTACACGGGGGTCCCTAACTATGGCTACACCTTC. The chain recombines TRBV6-6 with TRBJ1-2; perhaps TRBD1 as D (5 bases). This CDR3 is 15 amino acids long. From germline, CDR1 is MNHNY and CDR2 SVGAGI (reference sequence). V lost 2 bases and J lost 0, with 10 bases in between.

This sequence joins TRBV5-1 and TRBJ1-1; D may be TRBD1 (5 bases). Germline assignment: CDR1 SGHRS and CDR2 YFSETQ. Trimming shortened V by 2 bases and J by 1 base, and 12 bases separated the two germline ends. The CDR3 covers 15 residues. Here the CDR3 reads CASSFFITGNTEAFF. In DNA, the CDR3 is TGCGCCAGCAGCTTCTTCATTACAGGGAACACTGAAGCTTTCTTT.